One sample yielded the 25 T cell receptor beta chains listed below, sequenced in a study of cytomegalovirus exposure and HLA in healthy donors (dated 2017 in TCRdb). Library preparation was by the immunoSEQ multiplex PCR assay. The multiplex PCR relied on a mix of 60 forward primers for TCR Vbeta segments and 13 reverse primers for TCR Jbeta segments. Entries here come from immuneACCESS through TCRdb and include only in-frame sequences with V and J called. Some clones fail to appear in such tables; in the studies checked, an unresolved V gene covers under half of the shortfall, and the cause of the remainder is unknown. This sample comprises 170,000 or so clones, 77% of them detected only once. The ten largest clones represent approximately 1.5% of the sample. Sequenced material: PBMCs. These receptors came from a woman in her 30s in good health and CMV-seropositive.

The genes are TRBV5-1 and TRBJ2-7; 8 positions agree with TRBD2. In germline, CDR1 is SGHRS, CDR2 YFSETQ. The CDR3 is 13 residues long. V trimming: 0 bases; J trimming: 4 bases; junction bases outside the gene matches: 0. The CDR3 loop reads CASSLASGYEQYF. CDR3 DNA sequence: TGCGCCAGCAGCTTGGCTAGCGGGTACGAGCAGTACTTC. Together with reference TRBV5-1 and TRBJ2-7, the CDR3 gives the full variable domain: KAGVTQTPRYLIKTRGQQVTLSCSPISGHRSVSWYQQTPGQGLQFLFEYFSETQRNKGNFPGRFSGRQFSNSRSEMNVSTLELGDSALYLCASSLASGYEQYFGPGTRLTVT.

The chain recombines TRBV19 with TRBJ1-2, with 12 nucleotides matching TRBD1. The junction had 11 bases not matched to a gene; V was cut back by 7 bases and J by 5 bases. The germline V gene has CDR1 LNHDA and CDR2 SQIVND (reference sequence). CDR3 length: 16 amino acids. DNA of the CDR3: TGTGCCAGTAACCGCGAGGGACAGGGGGCGGTTTATGGCTACACCTTC. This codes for CASNREGQGAVYGYTF.

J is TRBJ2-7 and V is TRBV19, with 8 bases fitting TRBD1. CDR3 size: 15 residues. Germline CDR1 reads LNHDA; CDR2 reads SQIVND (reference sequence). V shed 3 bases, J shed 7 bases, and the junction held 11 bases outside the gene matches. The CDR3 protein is CASSISGQAVKEQYF. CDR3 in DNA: TGTGCCAGTAGTATTTCGGGACAGGCTGTAAAAGAGCAGTACTTC.

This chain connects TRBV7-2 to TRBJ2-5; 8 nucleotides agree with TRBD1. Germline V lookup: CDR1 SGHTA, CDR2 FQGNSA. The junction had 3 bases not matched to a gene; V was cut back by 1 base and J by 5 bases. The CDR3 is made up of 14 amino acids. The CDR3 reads CASSLGTGGETQYF. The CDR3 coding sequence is TGTGCCAGCAGCTTAGGAACAGGGGGGGAGACCCAGTACTTC.

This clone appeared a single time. This chain's CDR3 is CASSLGSGGTQETQYF. In DNA form, the CDR3 reads TGTGCCAGCAGCTTAGGTTCTGGGGGGACCCAAGAGACCCAGTACTTC. The rearrangement joins TRBV7-2 to TRBJ2-5; weak D call: TRBD2 (6 bases). The germline V gene has CDR1 SGHTA and CDR2 FQGNSA. This CDR3 comprises 16 residues. V was clipped by 1 base and J by 1 base, with 13 bases between them.

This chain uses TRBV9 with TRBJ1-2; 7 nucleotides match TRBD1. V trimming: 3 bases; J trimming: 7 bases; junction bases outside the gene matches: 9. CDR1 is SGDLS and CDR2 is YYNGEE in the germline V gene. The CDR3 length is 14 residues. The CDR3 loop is CASSAPPTGIGYTF. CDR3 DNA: TGTGCCAGCAGCGCCCCCCCGACAGGGATTGGCTACACCTTC.

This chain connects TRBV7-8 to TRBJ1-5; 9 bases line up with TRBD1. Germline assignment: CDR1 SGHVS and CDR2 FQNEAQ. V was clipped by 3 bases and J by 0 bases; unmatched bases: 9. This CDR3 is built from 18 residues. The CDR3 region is CASSLTGGTVYSNQPQHF. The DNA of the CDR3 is TGTGCCAGCAGCTTGACAGGGGGGACCGTATATAGCAATCAGCCCCAGCATTTT.

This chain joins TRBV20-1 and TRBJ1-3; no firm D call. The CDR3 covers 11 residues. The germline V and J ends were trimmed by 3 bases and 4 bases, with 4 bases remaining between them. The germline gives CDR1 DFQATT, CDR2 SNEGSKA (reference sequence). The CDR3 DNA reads TGCAGTGCTAGCTCGGGAAACACCATATATTTT. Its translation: CSASSGNTIYF.

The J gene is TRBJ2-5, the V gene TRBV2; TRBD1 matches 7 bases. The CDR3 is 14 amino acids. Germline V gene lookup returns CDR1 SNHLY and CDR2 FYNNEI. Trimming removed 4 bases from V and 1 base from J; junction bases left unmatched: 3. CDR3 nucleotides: TGTGCCAGCAGTGTACGGGACAGCCAAGAGACCCAGTACTTC. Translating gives CASSVRDSQETQYF.

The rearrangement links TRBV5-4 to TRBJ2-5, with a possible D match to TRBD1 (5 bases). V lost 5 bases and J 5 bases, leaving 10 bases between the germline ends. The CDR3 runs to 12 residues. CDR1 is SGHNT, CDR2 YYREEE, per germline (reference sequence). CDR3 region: CASSGRQETQYF. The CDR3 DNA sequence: TGTGCCAGCAGTGGACGACAGGAGACCCAGTACTTC.

The CDR3 spells CAWGFLEAADTQYF. The CDR3 coding sequence is TGTGCCTGGGGATTTCTCGAGGCTGCAGATACGCAGTATTTT. The chain couples TRBV30 to TRBJ2-3; D remains ambiguous. V shed 5 bases and J shed 4 bases, with 16 bases lying between them. Germline V CDR1 and CDR2: GTSNPN, SVGIG (reference sequence). This CDR3 comprises 14 residues.

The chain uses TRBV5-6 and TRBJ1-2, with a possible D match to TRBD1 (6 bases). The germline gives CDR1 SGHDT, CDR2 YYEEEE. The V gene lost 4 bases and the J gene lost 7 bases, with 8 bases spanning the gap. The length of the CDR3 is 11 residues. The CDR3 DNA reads TGTGCCAGCAGCAGACAGGTTGGCTACACCTTC. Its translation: CASSRQVGYTF.

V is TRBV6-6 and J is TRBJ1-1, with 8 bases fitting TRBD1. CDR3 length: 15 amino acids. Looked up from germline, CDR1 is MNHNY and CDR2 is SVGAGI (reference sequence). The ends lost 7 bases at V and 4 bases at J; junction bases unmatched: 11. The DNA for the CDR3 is TGTGCCAGCACGGCCAGGGGGCGCAGGGCCACTGAAGCTTTCTTT. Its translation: CASTARGRRATEAFF.

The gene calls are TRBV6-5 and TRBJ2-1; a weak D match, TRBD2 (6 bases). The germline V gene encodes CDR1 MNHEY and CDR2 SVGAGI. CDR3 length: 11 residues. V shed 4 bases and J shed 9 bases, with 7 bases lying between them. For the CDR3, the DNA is TGTGCCAGCAGTTCTAGCGTTGAGCAGTTCTTC. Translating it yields CASSSSVEQFF.

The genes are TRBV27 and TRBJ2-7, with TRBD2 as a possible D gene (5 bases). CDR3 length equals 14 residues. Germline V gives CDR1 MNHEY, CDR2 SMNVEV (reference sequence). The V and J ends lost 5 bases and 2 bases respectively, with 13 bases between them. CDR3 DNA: TGTGCCAGCAGTCAGACTACAGCTACCTACGAGCAGTACTTC. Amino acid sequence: CASSQTTATYEQYF.

CDR3 protein: CASIQGEDPNDGYTF. As DNA, the CDR3 is TGTGCCAGCATCCAGGGGGAGGATCCAAACGATGGCTACACCTTC. This sequence joins TRBV7-9 and TRBJ1-2; TRBD1 agrees at 7 bases. This CDR3 comprises 15 residues. V trimming: 7 bases; J trimming: 6 bases; junction bases outside the gene matches: 14. In germline, CDR1 is SEHNR, CDR2 FQNEAQ (reference sequence).

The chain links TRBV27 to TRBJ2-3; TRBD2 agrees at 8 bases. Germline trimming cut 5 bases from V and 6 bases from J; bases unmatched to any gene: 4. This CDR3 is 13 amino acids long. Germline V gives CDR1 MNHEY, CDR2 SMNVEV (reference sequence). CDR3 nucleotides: TGTGCCAGCAGTCCCCGGGAGGGGGATACGCAGTATTTT. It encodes CASSPREGDTQYF.

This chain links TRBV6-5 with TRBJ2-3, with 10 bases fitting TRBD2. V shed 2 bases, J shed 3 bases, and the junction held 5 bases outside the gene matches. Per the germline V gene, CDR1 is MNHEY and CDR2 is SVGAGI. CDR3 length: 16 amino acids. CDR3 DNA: TGTGCCAGCAGTTACCGCGGACTAGCGGCGACAGATACGCAGTATTTT. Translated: CASSYRGLAATDTQYF.

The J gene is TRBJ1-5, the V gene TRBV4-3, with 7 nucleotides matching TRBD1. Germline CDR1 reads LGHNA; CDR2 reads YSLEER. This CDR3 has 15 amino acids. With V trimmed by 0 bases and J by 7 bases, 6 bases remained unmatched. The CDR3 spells CASSQDRQGGQPQHF. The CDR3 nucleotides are TGCGCCAGCAGCCAAGACCGGCAGGGGGGACAGCCCCAGCATTTT.

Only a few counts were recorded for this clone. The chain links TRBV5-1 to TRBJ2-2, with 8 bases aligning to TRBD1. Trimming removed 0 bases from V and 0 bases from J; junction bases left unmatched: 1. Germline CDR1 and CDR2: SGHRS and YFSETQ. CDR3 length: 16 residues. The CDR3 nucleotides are TGCGCCAGCAGCTTGGCACAGGGGGCGAACACCGGGGAGCTGTTTTTT. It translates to CASSLAQGANTGELFF.

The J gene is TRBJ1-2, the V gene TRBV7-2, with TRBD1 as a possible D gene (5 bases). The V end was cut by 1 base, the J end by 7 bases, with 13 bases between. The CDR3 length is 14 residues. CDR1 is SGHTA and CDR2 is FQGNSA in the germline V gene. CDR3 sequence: CASSLGTSISGYTF. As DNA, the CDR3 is TGTGCCAGCAGCTTAGGGACATCGATCAGTGGCTACACCTTC.

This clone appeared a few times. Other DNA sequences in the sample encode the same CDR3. The CDR3 is CASSRQGNTEAFF. The DNA for the CDR3 is TGTGCCAGCAGTCGACAGGGAAACACTGAAGCTTTCTTT. The rearrangement uses TRBV6-5 and TRBJ1-1; 7 nucleotides line up with TRBD1. This CDR3 is built from 13 residues. Germline V CDR1 and CDR2: MNHEY, SVGAGI. V dropped 5 bases and J dropped 2; count of bases not matched to a gene: 2.

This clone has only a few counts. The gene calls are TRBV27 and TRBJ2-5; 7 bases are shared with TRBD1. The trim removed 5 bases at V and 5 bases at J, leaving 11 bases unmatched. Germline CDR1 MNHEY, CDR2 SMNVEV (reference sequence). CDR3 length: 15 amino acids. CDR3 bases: TGTGCCAGCAGTCTCAGACAGGGTAACGAGGAGACCCAGTACTTC. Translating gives CASSLRQGNEETQYF.

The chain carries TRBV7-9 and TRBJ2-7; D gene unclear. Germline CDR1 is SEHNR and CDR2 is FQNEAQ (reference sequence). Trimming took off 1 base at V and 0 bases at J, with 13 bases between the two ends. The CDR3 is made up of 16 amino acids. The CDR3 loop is CASSLDETLSSYEQYF. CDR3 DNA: TGTGCCAGCAGCTTAGATGAGACTCTTAGCTCCTACGAGCAGTACTTC.

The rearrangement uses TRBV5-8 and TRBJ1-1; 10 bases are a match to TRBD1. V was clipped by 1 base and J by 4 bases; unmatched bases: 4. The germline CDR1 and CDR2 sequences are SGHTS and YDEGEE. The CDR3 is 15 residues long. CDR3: CASSLLRTGGTEAFF. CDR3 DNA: TGTGCCAGCAGCTTGTTGCGGACAGGGGGCACTGAAGCTTTCTTT.